What follows are 23 T cell receptor beta chains derived from one specimen sequenced in a study of CD8 T cell repertoires and HIV-1 epitope variants. Assay used: immunoSEQ multiplex PCR; TCRdb lists only in-frame clones, some missing. This sample carries about 95,000 clones, over 70% of them seen once, and the ten largest clones take around a quarter. The material sequenced was uncultured baseline CD8+ T cells from peripheral blood mononuclear cells (PBMCs). These receptors all stem from a male donor with HIV.

To note about this clone: The identical CDR3 is also encoded by other nucleotide sequences in the sample. The chain employs TRBV7-9 and TRBJ2-7; perhaps D is TRBD1 or TRBD2 (5 bases each). The germline CDR1 and CDR2 sequences are SEHNR and FQNEAQ (reference sequence). Trimming took off 10 bases at V and 1 base at J, with 11 bases between the two ends. The CDR3 length is 12 residues. The CDR3 region is CATGDGSYEQYF. The DNA for the CDR3 is TGTGCCACCGGGGACGGATCCTACGAGCAGTACTTC.

The chain links TRBV18 to TRBJ1-2; 11 bases agree with TRBD1. The V gene end was trimmed by 6 bases and the J gene end by 3 bases; junction bases not matched to a gene: 6. In germline, CDR1 is KGHSH, CDR2 LQKENI. The CDR3 extends over 15 amino acids. The CDR3 reads CASSPRTGGDYGYTF. The CDR3 coding sequence is TGTGCCAGCTCTCCTCGGACAGGGGGCGACTATGGCTACACCTTC. Filled out from reference TRBV18 and TRBJ1-2, the complete variable domain reads NAGVMQNPRHLVRRRGQEARLRCSPMKGHSHVYWYRQLPEEGLKFMVYLQKENIIDESGMPKERFSAEFPKEGPSILRIQQVVRGDSAAYFCASSPRTGGDYGYTFGSGTRLTVV.

This clone has ten or more counts. The V call is TRBV7-2, the J call TRBJ2-5; 10 bases line up with TRBD2. J was trimmed by 7 bases and V by 5 bases; bases with no gene match: 13. CDR1 SGHTA and CDR2 FQGNSA come from the germline V gene. The CDR3 covers 16 residues. CDR3 sequence: CASSLGLSGGVLTQYF. The CDR3 coding sequence is TGTGCCAGCAGCCTCGGACTAAGCGGGGGGGTTTTGACCCAGTACTTC.

This chain connects TRBV2 to TRBJ2-7; 9 bases map to TRBD1. Germline loops: CDR1 SNHLY, CDR2 FYNNEI. The CDR3 covers 15 residues. V was clipped by 3 bases and J by 2 bases; unmatched bases: 5. For the CDR3, the DNA is TGTGCCAGCAGTGATGAGGGACAGGGTACCTACGAGCAGTACTTC. This gives the protein CASSDEGQGTYEQYF.

In its sample, this clone was seen many times. The chain is built from TRBV21-1 and TRBJ1-4. TRBV21-1 is a recognized pseudogene. This CDR3 is built from 14 residues. The CDR3 coding sequence is TGTGCCAGCAAAATTAGAGGTTTTAATGAAAAACTGTTTTTT. It encodes CASKIRGFNEKLFF.

This clone was observed a handful of times. The chain combines TRBV5-1 with TRBJ2-5, with D unclear. The V gene lost 1 base and the J gene lost 3 bases, with 1 base spanning the gap. The germline gives CDR1 SGHRS, CDR2 YFSETQ. This CDR3 region has 11 residues. The CDR3 sequence: CASSLKETQYF. The CDR3, as DNA: TGCGCCAGCAGCTTGAAAGAGACCCAGTACTTC.

A few counts support this clone. This chain connects TRBV5-1 to TRBJ2-5; 9 bases agree with TRBD1. V dropped 4 bases and J dropped 2; count of bases not matched to a gene: 9. The germline V gene encodes CDR1 SGHRS and CDR2 YFSETQ. This CDR3 is built from 16 residues. The CDR3 protein is CASSVTGGAGQETQYF. CDR3 coding DNA: TGCGCCAGCAGCGTTACAGGGGGCGCGGGGCAAGAGACCCAGTACTTC.

This clone showed up just a few times. The identical CDR3 is also encoded by other nucleotide sequences in the sample. The CDR3 DNA sequence: TGTGCCAGCAGCCCCCAAACAGGCTACGAGCAGTACTTC. This translates into CASSPQTGYEQYF. The chain combines TRBV9 with TRBJ2-7; tentative D call: TRBD1 (5 bases). From germline, CDR1 is SGDLS and CDR2 YYNGEE. V was shortened by 4 bases and J by 3 bases, with 11 bases between the two germline ends. The CDR3 totals 13 residues.

This clone was picked up a small number of times. The rearrangement uses TRBV5-4 and TRBJ2-5, with 10 bases lining up with TRBD2. After removal of 0 bases from V and 4 bases from J, the junction contained 3 bases not matched to a gene. The CDR3 covers 15 residues. From germline, CDR1 is SGHNT and CDR2 YYREEE (reference sequence). This chain's CDR3 is CASSLVASGRETQYF. The CDR3, as DNA: TGTGCCAGCAGCTTGGTGGCTAGCGGGAGAGAGACCCAGTACTTC.

V is TRBV6-5 and J is TRBJ1-1, with D perhaps matching TRBD1 (5 bases). The CDR3 totals 14 residues. The germline V and J ends were trimmed by 8 bases and 0 bases, with 13 bases remaining between them. Germline lookup yields CDR1 MNHEY and CDR2 SVGAGI. The CDR3 loop reads CASRRDYLNTEAFF. The CDR3 coding sequence is TGTGCCAGCCGAAGGGACTATCTGAACACTGAAGCTTTCTTT.

This chain connects TRBV5-1 to TRBJ1-1; no reliable D call. With 3 bases removed from V and 1 base from J, the gap between germline ends came to 13 bases. The CDR3 covers 15 residues. Germline CDR1 is SGHRS and CDR2 is YFSETQ. In DNA form, the CDR3 reads TGCGCCAGCAGCTCGGGGTCGTCCTCGAACACTGAAGCTTTCTTT. Protein product: CASSSGSSSNTEAFF.

The rearrangement joins TRBV25-1 to TRBJ2-1, with a possible D match to TRBD2 (5 bases). Trimming shortened V by 6 bases and J by 0 bases, and 12 bases separated the two germline ends. Germline lookup yields CDR1 MGHDK and CDR2 SYGVNS. The CDR3 sequence is 15 residues long. CDR3 protein: CASSPGISSYNEQFF. CDR3 DNA sequence: TGTGCCAGCAGCCCGGGAATAAGCTCCTACAATGAGCAGTTCTTC.

The chain is built from TRBV5-1 and TRBJ1-3; 7 bases line up with TRBD1. The CDR3 length is 17 residues. The V segment lost 0 bases and the J segment 0 bases; nucleotides outside the gene matches: 6. CDR1 and CDR2 from the germline V gene are SGHRS and YFSETQ. CDR3 DNA sequence: TGCGCCAGCAGCTTGGGGGCAGGGGGTAACTCTGGAAACACCATATATTTT. Translated, it gives CASSLGAGGNSGNTIYF.

The chain links TRBV5-6 to TRBJ2-5; TRBD2 matches 13 bases. The V segment lost 2 bases and the J segment 1 base; nucleotides outside the gene matches: 2. Germline CDR1 reads SGHDT; CDR2 reads YYEEEE. The CDR3 is 16 residues long. CDR3 bases: TGTGCCAGCAGCTTTACTAGCGGGAGGGCCCAAGAGACCCAGTACTTC. Translating it yields CASSFTSGRAQETQYF.

The rearrangement links TRBV19 to TRBJ1-2, with D unresolved. V dropped 3 bases and J dropped 4 bases, with 12 bases sitting between them. The CDR3 is 14 amino acids. Germline values: CDR1 LNHDA, CDR2 SQIVND (reference sequence). The CDR3 loop reads CASSIPGGIYGYTF. DNA for the CDR3: TGTGCCAGTAGTATTCCCGGAGGGATCTATGGCTACACCTTC. Full variable domain (rest looked up from reference TRBV19 and TRBJ1-2): DGGITQSPKYLFRKEGQNVTLSCEQNLNHDAMYWYRQDPGQGLRLIYYSQIVNDFQKGDIAEGYSVSREKKESFPLTVTSAQKNPTAFYLCASSIPGGIYGYTFGSGTRLTVV.

The gene calls are TRBV7-2 and TRBJ1-2, with 7 nucleotides matching TRBD1. Germline-derived CDR1 and CDR2 are SGHTA and FQGNSA. The CDR3 has 15 residues. Trimming removed 5 bases from V and 0 bases from J; junction bases left unmatched: 6. Written as DNA, the CDR3 is TGTGCCAGCAGCCCTTGGGACAGCTCTAACTATGGCTACACCTTC. It codes for CASSPWDSSNYGYTF. Drawing the rest from reference TRBV7-2 and TRBJ1-2, the complete variable domain is GAGVSQSPSNKVTEKGKDVELRCDPISGHTALYWYRQSLGQGLEFLIYFQGNSAPDKSGLPSDRFSAERTGGSVSTLTIQRTQQEDSAVYLCASSPWDSSNYGYTFGSGTRLTVV.

The rearrangement links TRBV12-5 to TRBJ2-1; D remains ambiguous. CDR3 length equals 15 residues. V was cut by 5 bases and J by 6 bases, with 17 bases left in between. From germline, CDR1 is LGHNT and CDR2 FRNRAP. The CDR3 loop is CASGVVGLGGNEQFF. The CDR3 DNA sequence: TGTGCTAGTGGTGTAGTGGGATTAGGTGGCAATGAGCAGTTCTTC.

The V and J genes are TRBV9 and TRBJ2-1; 12 positions agree with TRBD2. The CDR3 covers 15 residues. Trimming cost V 2 bases and J 7 bases; bases outside gene matches: 4. In germline, CDR1 is SGDLS, CDR2 YYNGEE. The CDR3 sequence: CASSVLAGGPNEQFF. CDR3 DNA sequence: TGTGCCAGCAGCGTGCTAGCGGGGGGGCCTAATGAGCAGTTCTTC. The entire variable domain, with the rest obtained from reference TRBV9 and TRBJ2-1, is as follows: DSGVTQTPKHLITATGQRVTLRCSPRSGDLSVYWYQQSLDQGLQFLIQYYNGEERAKGNILERFSAQQFPDLHSELNLSSLELGDSALYFCASSVLAGGPNEQFFGPGTRLTVL.

The chain uses TRBV5-6 and TRBJ2-7; possibly TRBD2 for D (5 bases). CDR1 and CDR2 (germline): SGHDT, YYEEEE. V lost 2 bases and J 7 bases, leaving 7 bases between the germline ends. This CDR3 has 11 amino acids. CDR3 nucleotide sequence: TGTGCCAGCAGCTTTAAGCGGGAGCAGTACTTC. This codes for CASSFKREQYF.

The V and J genes are TRBV7-2 and TRBJ2-1, with D possibly TRBD1 on 6 matching bases. From germline, CDR1 is SGHTA and CDR2 FQGNSA. V was clipped by 6 bases and J by 3 bases, with 9 bases between them. The CDR3 has 13 amino acids. The CDR3 nucleotides read TGTGCCAGCAGACTGGACAGCTACAATGAGCAGTTCTTC. This gives the protein CASRLDSYNEQFF.

CDR3 protein: CASKIPGQGNEQYF. The CDR3 nucleotides read TGTGCCAGCAAGATCCCGGGACAGGGTAACGAGCAGTACTTC. V gene TRBV19 combines with J gene TRBJ2-7, with TRBD1 matching over 9 bases. Looked up from germline, CDR1 is LNHDA and CDR2 is SQIVND (reference sequence). The CDR3 is made up of 14 amino acids. Trimming took 9 bases from V and 5 from J; bases not matched to a gene: 11.

The rearrangement uses TRBV5-1 and TRBJ2-1; D gene uncertain. Per germline, CDR1 SGHRS and CDR2 YFSETQ. V dropped 4 bases and J dropped 8 bases, with 19 bases sitting between them. This CDR3 is built from 15 residues. The CDR3 spells CASSPTSTPPDEQFF. CDR3 DNA sequence: TGCGCCAGCAGCCCCACCTCGACCCCCCCCGATGAGCAGTTCTTC.

This clone was seen once. This sequence joins TRBV4-1 and TRBJ2-2, with TRBD2 matching over 9 bases. The germline CDR1 and CDR2 sequences are MGHRA and YSYEKL. The V and J ends lost 0 bases and 4 bases, in that order; junction bases with no gene match: 12. The CDR3 runs to 19 residues. CDR3 bases: TGCGCCAGCAGCCAAGAATTTCTAGCGGGGATAACGGGCACCGGGGAGCTGTTTTTT. Translating gives CASSQEFLAGITGTGELFF.